This T cell receptor beta chain was retrieved from a study of siplizumab effects on memory and regulatory T cells (dated by TCRdb to 2018 to 2020). About the full investigation: The effect of the anti-CD2 antibody siplizumab on alloreactive T-cell subsets was examined in allogeneic mixed lymphocyte reactions constructed from human PBMCs.

The study at large found these results: Unstimulated naive T cells appeared more diverse than memory T cells, and naive cells seemed to contribute substantially to the alloresponse. Siplizumab significantly reduced the cumulative frequency of alloreactive sequences traceable to unstimulated CD4+ memory T cells. For roughly 75-95% of proliferating CD4+ or CD8+ clones, no naive or memory phenotype could be assigned. Because sequences below about 10^-5 frequency were poorly captured, only a minor fraction of alloreactive clones could be mapped to unstimulated subsets. Of the alloreactive CD4+ clones that could be mapped, the Treg-derived share averaged 68.8% with siplizumab compared with under 35% in control reactions. Whether proliferating Tregs from siplizumab cultures were suppressive was not functionally confirmed.

The protocol used for the library was the immunoSEQ multiplex PCR assay. About 10^5 TCR templates per sample were assayed on the deep sequencing platform. Genomic DNA extracted from sorted T cells was the material used for TCRbeta CDR3 sequencing. The study's own analysis went as follows. Clonal analysis of TCRbeta CDR3 data was done in the R programming language. Alloreactive CD4+ and CD8+ clones were defined by comparing unstimulated samples with post-reaction CFSE-low samples. By matching sequences to the repertoires of sorted unstimulated Treg and non-Treg cells, each alloreactive CD4+ clone was assigned a regulatory or non-regulatory origin. TCRdb limited this immuneACCESS table to in-frame rearrangements with V and J called. A share of clones is missing; checked studies link under half to unresolved V genes, and the rest is unexplained. V, J and clone size are those of that table, while D and trimming were read from the DNA. The sample data list tens of thousands of clones, and 91% of these were observed just once. Roughly 28% of the sample is taken by the ten largest.

Sorted unstimulated T cells, along with proliferating T cells recovered from mixed lymphocyte reactions, underwent TCRbeta CDR3 sequencing. Fresh whole blood from some ten HLA-typed healthy donors was used as the source from which PBMCs were isolated. Germline trimming amounts to 6 bases on V and 2 bases on J, with 6 as the count of junction bases outside the gene matches. Spanning cysteine to phenylalanine, the CDR3 consists of 14 amino acids. Just the 42-base CDR3 DNA is kept, in frame starting at base 1. Based on the germline V gene, the CDR1 and CDR2 sequences are MGHRA and YSYEKL. The sample holds one count of this clone. Its recognized antigen is unknown. No clone much larger than this one lies a single base away; base qualities are absent.

Sequenced: CD8+ T cells sorted from blood. Here the chain combines TRBV4-1 and TRBJ2-7; the junction holds 8 bases that match TRBD1. This clonotype originated in a human donor in good health. The CDR3 sequence is CASSLGQGPYEQYF. The nucleotide sequence is given as TGCGCCAGCAGTCTCGGACAGGGCCCCTACGAGCAGTACTTC.